This TCR beta chain was documented in a study of blood T cells in healthy people across ages. The wider study: About one barcoded beta molecule per two T cells was the capture yield of template switching.

For the second PCR, which ran for about 7 to 11 cycles, a sample-barcoded 5' primer and a J-beta primer mix were used. Each sample yielded at least 2.5 million CDR3-containing paired-end reads. MiXCR, run by TCRdb on the 5' RACE reads, gives a single entry per CDR3 protein. The data show about 650,000 distinct CDR3 sequences, roughly 32% seen once. CDR3 length: 16 amino acids. Trimming removed 8 bases from V and 5 bases from J, with 24 bases in between. Researchers report isolating at least 6 million PBMCs per sample. This clonotype was detected only a few times. Sequencing was done on a sample of blood. The source is a woman at least 80 years old in good health. The chain joins TRBV12-3 or TRBV12-4 to TRBJ1-1, with a possible D match to TRBD1 (6 bases). CDR3 loop: CASVLGYDRFGTEAFF. CDR3 DNA: TGTGCCAGCGTTTTGGGATACGACAGGTTTGGGACTGAAGCTTTCTTT.